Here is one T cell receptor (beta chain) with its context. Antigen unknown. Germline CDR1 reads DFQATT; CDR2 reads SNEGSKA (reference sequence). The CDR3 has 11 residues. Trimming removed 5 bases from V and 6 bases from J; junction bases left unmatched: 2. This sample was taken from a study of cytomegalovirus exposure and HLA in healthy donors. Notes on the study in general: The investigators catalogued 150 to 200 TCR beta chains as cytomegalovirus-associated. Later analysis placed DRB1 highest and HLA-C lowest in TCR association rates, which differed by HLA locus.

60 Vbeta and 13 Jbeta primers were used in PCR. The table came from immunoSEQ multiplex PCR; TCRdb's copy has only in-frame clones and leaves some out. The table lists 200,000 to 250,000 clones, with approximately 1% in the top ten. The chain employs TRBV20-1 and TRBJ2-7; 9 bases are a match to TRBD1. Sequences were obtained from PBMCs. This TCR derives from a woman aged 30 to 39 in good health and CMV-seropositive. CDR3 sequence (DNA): TGCAGTGCTGTGACAGGGGGCGAGCAGTACTTC. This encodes CSAVTGGEQYF.